This TCR beta chain was sequenced for a study of T-cell reconstitution after alpha-beta-depleted transplantation in children. General study results and limits: The origin of alpha-beta T cells about two months after transplant was reportedly several hundred expanded graft clones. Some patients' high day-60 TCRbeta diversity was traced to surviving recipient T cells and thymic progenitors. Newly produced T cells mostly provided counts and TCRbeta diversity after one year, as hyperexpanded clones declined.

For TCRbeta, the library was prepared with unique molecular identifiers. TCRdb independently ran MiXCR on the PCR reads; one entry per CDR3 protein. The table records fewer than 700,000 distinct CDR3 sequences, 13% of them present only once. Germline V lookup: CDR1 SGHKS, CDR2 YYEKEE (reference sequence). The V and J ends lost 4 bases and 3 bases, in that order; junction bases with no gene match: 6. The CDR3 covers 15 residues. This clonotype has just a few counts. The target antigen is unknown. Sequences were derived from PBMCs, mostly from graft donor cells, sampled 360 days after TCRalphabeta/CD19-depleted stem cell transplant. The TCR was taken from a male patient aged 10-17 years who had a stem cell transplant for acute myeloid leukemia, so the T cells may come from the graft donor. The chain links TRBV5-5 to TRBJ2-7; 11 bases align to TRBD1. CDR3 protein: CASSNPGQGVYEQYF. In DNA, the CDR3 is TGTGCCAGCAGCAATCCGGGACAGGGGGTCTACGAGCAGTACTTC. Combining the CDR3 with reference TRBV5-5 and TRBJ2-7 gives the whole variable domain DAGVTQSPTHLIKTRGQQVTLRCSPISGHKSVSWYQQVLGQGPQFIFQYYEKEERGRGNFPDRFSARQFPNYSSELNVNALLLGDSALYLCASSNPGQGVYEQYFGPGTRLTVT.